Listed below are T cell receptor beta chains from one sample, sequenced in a study of shared clonotypes between healthy human individuals. Generated by immunoSEQ multiplex PCR, the TCRdb table keeps only in-frame clones and is missing some. Counted here are 2 million to 2.5 million clones, approximately 94% occurring once; the ten biggest clones make up more than 1.5%. Material for sequencing was naive CD8+ T cells from PBMCs. The receptor set was obtained from a man in his late teens or twenties in good health. Some clones in this sample may be carry-over from other donors' samples. Both conserved end residues are part of each CDR3. D genes are given only for firm matches. Size is omitted from some rows. Given values are once, few, many or a class for expanded clones.

d_gene	j_gene	v_gene	abundance	len	CDR3aa	CDR3nt
TRBD1	TRBJ1-5	TRBV7-2	-	14	CASSSNRGLQPQHF	TGTGCCAGCAGCTCGAACAGGGGCTTGCAGCCCCAGCATTTT
-	TRBJ2-2	TRBV9	-	16	CASSVGSLWSTGELFF	TGTGCCAGCAGCGTAGGGTCCCTTTGGAGCACCGGGGAGCTGTTTTTT
-	TRBJ2-7	TRBV4-1	-	12	CASSAWGDEQYF	TGCGCCAGCAGCGCCTGGGGGGACGAGCAGTACTTC
-	TRBJ2-7	TRBV9	-	16	CASSVFPNPSSYEQYF	TGTGCCAGCAGCGTATTTCCGAACCCTAGCTCCTACGAGCAGTACTTC
-	TRBJ2-7	TRBV19	-	15	CASSIGAGRAYEQYF	TGTGCCAGTAGTATAGGAGCCGGCAGGGCCTACGAGCAGTACTTC
-	TRBJ1-1	TRBV11-1	-	13	CASSLWGNTEAFF	TGTGCCAGCAGCTTATGGGGGAACACTGAAGCTTTCTTT
-	TRBJ1-2	TRBV7-9	-	12	CASSKQGEGYTF	TGTGCCAGCAGCAAACAGGGTGAGGGCTACACCTTC
TRBD1	TRBJ2-2	TRBV9	few	16	CASSEDGTGRTGELFF	TGTGCCAGCAGCGAGGACGGGACAGGGCGCACCGGGGAGCTGTTTTTT
TRBD1	TRBJ1-5	TRBV6-5	-	15	CASSTGQGAGQPQHF	TGTGCCAGCAGCACGGGACAGGGGGCGGGTCAGCCCCAGCATTTT
-	TRBJ2-7	TRBV10-3	-	15	CAISEPGTATYEQYF	TGTGCCATCAGTGAGCCTGGGACGGCCACCTACGAGCAGTACTTC
TRBD2	TRBJ2-5	TRBV7-9	-	15	CASSSPGLAGETQYF	TGTGCCAGCAGCTCTCCAGGACTAGCGGGAGAGACCCAGTACTTC
TRBD2	TRBJ2-1	TRBV27	-	17	CASSFRGGTSGYNEQFF	TGTGCCAGCAGTTTCCGGGGCGGGACTAGCGGCTACAATGAGCAGTTCTTC
-	TRBJ1-2	TRBV5-6	-	15	CASSSYRNSWTDYTF	TGTGCCAGCAGCTCCTACCGAAACTCATGGACCGACTACACCTTC
-	TRBJ1-3	TRBV9	-	16	CASSVDPGDPGNTIYF	TGTGCCAGCAGCGTAGACCCAGGGGATCCTGGAAACACCATATATTTT
-	TRBJ2-7	TRBV9	-	15	CASSVAAGTSYEQYF	TGTGCCAGCAGCGTAGCTGCAGGGACTTCCTACGAGCAGTACTTC
-	TRBJ2-1	TRBV27	-	14	CASSLDYRNNEQFF	TGTGCCAGCAGTTTGGACTACCGAAACAATGAGCAGTTCTTC
TRBD1	TRBJ1-1	TRBV13	-	15	CASSIRDRMNTEAFF	TGTGCCAGCAGCATCCGGGACAGGATGAACACTGAAGCTTTCTTT
-	TRBJ2-2	TRBV4-1	-	15	CASSQVFANTGELFF	TGCGCCAGCAGCCAAGTATTTGCGAACACCGGGGAGCTGTTTTTT
TRBD2	TRBJ2-1	TRBV27	-	17	CASSLTSGTSDYNEQFF	TGTGCCAGCAGTTTAACCTCCGGGACTAGCGACTACAATGAGCAGTTCTTC
-	TRBJ2-2	TRBV5-1	-	16	CASSLGPTANTGELFF	TGCGCCAGCAGCTTGGGTCCGACTGCGAACACCGGGGAGCTGTTTTTT
-	TRBJ2-3	TRBV7-7	-	15	CASSPGLPGTDTQYF	TGTGCCAGCAGTCCGGGACTCCCGGGCACAGATACGCAGTATTTT
TRBD1	TRBJ2-5	TRBV29-1	-	13	CSAEDRGVETQYF	TGCAGCGCTGAGGACAGGGGGGTGGAGACCCAGTACTTC
TRBD1	TRBJ1-2	TRBV7-6	-	16	CASSKRDSYTNYGYTF	TGTGCCAGCAGCAAACGGGACAGTTACACTAACTATGGCTACACCTTC
TRBD2	TRBJ2-3	TRBV6-1	-	17	CASSEIGLAGPTDTQYF	TGTGCCAGCAGTGAAATAGGACTAGCGGGACCTACAGATACGCAGTATTTT
-	TRBJ1-1	TRBV7-6	-	17	CASSSPGEGTGKTEAFF	TGTGCCAGCAGCTCTCCCGGGGAGGGGACGGGGAAAACTGAAGCTTTCTTT
-	TRBJ2-7	TRBV5-1	-	14	CASSLSRGSYEQYF	TGCGCCAGCAGCTTGTCGCGCGGCTCCTACGAGCAGTACTTC
TRBD2	TRBJ2-1	TRBV9	-	15	CASTTGLAAYNEQFF	TGTGCCAGCACCACGGGACTAGCGGCCTACAATGAGCAGTTCTTC
-	TRBJ2-2	TRBV27	-	15	CASRPTRGNTGELFF	TGTGCCAGCAGGCCAACTAGAGGGAACACCGGGGAGCTGTTTTTT
TRBD1	TRBJ2-1	TRBV27	-	14	CASQPGTGYNEQFF	TGTGCCAGCCAGCCCGGGACAGGGTACAATGAGCAGTTCTTC
-	TRBJ1-2	TRBV28	-	16	CASSPPGFLFNYGYTF	TGTGCCAGCAGTCCCCCGGGTTTCCTCTTCAACTATGGCTACACCTTC
TRBD2	TRBJ2-5	TRBV5-1	-	18	CASSPEPLAGGMGETQYF	TGCGCCAGCAGCCCGGAACCTCTAGCGGGAGGTATGGGCGAGACCCAGTACTTC
TRBD2	TRBJ2-7	TRBV6-5	once	13	CASSGGGIYEQYF	TGTGCCAGCAGTGGGGGGGGGATCTACGAGCAGTACTTC
-	TRBJ2-7	TRBV7-9	-	16	CASSPPAGASSYEQYF	TGTGCCAGCAGCCCACCCGCGGGGGCAAGCTCCTACGAGCAGTACTTC
TRBD2	TRBJ2-1	TRBV27	-	16	CASSLASGRARSEQFF	TGTGCCAGCAGTTTGGCAAGCGGGAGGGCCCGAAGTGAGCAGTTCTTC
-	TRBJ2-7	TRBV4-3	-	19	CASSLPKRPSGQNSYEQYF	TGCGCCAGCAGCCTCCCAAAGCGACCTTCGGGGCAGAACTCCTACGAGCAGTACTTC
-	TRBJ2-7	TRBV14	-	15	CASSPGPGPSYEQYF	TGTGCCAGCAGCCCCGGGCCAGGCCCCTCCTACGAGCAGTACTTC
-	TRBJ2-7	TRBV5-4	-	16	CASSLIPGPAPYEQYF	TGTGCCAGCAGCTTGATCCCCGGACCGGCTCCCTACGAGCAGTACTTC
-	TRBJ2-3	TRBV7-3	-	14	CASSQVGGSDTQYF	TGTGCCAGCAGCCAAGTAGGGGGTAGCGATACGCAGTATTTT
TRBD1	TRBJ1-5	TRBV28	-	17	CASSPSRQGLSNQPQHF	TGTGCCAGCAGTCCGTCCCGACAGGGCCTATCCAATCAGCCCCAGCATTTT
-	TRBJ1-5	TRBV28	-	14	CASSFGRGYQPQHF	TGTGCCAGCAGTTTCGGGAGAGGTTACCAGCCCCAGCATTTT
TRBD2	TRBJ2-3	TRBV28	-	15	CASSSLAGDPDTQYF	TGTGCCAGCAGTTCCTTAGCGGGAGACCCAGATACGCAGTATTTT
-	TRBJ2-5	TRBV15	-	13	CATSRTTRETQYF	TGTGCCACCAGCAGAACGACCAGGGAGACCCAGTACTTC
-	TRBJ2-7	TRBV6-5	-	15	CASSPTRSSSYEQYF	TGTGCCAGCAGCCCGACTAGATCAAGCTCCTACGAGCAGTACTTC
-	TRBJ2-3	TRBV7-9	-	14	CASSPSGSADTQYF	TGTGCCAGCAGCCCCTCCGGTTCGGCAGATACGCAGTATTTT
-	TRBJ2-3	TRBV4-3	-	16	CASSQDPGLALDTQYF	TGCGCCAGCAGCCAAGATCCGGGGCTAGCCTTAGATACGCAGTATTTT
-	TRBJ2-1	TRBV6-4	once	11	CASSDSGEQFF	TGTGCCAGCAGTGACTCGGGTGAGCAGTTCTTC
TRBD2	TRBJ2-7	TRBV7-8	-	14	CASSPGTSGNEQYF	TGTGCCAGCAGCCCTGGGACTAGCGGGAACGAGCAGTACTTC